Given below is one T cell receptor beta chain in context. Assay used: immunoSEQ multiplex PCR; TCRdb lists only in-frame clones, some missing. The sample has roughly 240,000 clones, 86% seen once. The record originates from a study of blood T cell repertoires in COVID-19. Overall study: Collection of acute and convalescent COVID-19 samples took place in the United States, Italy and Spain. Sample material is recorded as cDNA or gDNA derived from T cells, B-cell-depleted T cells, or PBMCs.

CDR3 length: 15 residues. Germline V lookup: CDR1 ENHRY, CDR2 SYGVKD. Trimming removed 3 bases from V and 3 bases from J, with 14 bases in between. The Seattle site enrolled patients during active infection and followed them longitudinally. The TCR was taken from a woman of 80 years or more with COVID-19, enrolled during active disease. The chain links TRBV10-3 to TRBJ1-2, with D possibly being TRBD1 (5 bases). Sequenced material: peripheral blood. The CDR3 nucleotides are TGTGCCATCAGTGACACTGGGGGGTTAGACTATGGCTACACCTTC. This codes for CAISDTGGLDYGYTF.